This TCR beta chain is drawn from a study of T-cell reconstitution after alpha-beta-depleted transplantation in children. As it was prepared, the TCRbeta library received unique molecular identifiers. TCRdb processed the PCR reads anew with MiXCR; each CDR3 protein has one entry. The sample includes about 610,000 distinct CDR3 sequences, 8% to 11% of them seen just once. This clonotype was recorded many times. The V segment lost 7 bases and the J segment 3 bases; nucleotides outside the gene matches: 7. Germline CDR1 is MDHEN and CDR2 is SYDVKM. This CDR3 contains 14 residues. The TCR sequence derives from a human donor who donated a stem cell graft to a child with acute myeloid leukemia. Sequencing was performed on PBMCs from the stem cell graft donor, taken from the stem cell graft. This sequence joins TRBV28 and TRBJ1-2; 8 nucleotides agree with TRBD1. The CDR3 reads CASTTTGVYYGYTF. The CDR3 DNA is TGTGCCAGCACGACGACAGGGGTTTACTATGGCTACACCTTC.